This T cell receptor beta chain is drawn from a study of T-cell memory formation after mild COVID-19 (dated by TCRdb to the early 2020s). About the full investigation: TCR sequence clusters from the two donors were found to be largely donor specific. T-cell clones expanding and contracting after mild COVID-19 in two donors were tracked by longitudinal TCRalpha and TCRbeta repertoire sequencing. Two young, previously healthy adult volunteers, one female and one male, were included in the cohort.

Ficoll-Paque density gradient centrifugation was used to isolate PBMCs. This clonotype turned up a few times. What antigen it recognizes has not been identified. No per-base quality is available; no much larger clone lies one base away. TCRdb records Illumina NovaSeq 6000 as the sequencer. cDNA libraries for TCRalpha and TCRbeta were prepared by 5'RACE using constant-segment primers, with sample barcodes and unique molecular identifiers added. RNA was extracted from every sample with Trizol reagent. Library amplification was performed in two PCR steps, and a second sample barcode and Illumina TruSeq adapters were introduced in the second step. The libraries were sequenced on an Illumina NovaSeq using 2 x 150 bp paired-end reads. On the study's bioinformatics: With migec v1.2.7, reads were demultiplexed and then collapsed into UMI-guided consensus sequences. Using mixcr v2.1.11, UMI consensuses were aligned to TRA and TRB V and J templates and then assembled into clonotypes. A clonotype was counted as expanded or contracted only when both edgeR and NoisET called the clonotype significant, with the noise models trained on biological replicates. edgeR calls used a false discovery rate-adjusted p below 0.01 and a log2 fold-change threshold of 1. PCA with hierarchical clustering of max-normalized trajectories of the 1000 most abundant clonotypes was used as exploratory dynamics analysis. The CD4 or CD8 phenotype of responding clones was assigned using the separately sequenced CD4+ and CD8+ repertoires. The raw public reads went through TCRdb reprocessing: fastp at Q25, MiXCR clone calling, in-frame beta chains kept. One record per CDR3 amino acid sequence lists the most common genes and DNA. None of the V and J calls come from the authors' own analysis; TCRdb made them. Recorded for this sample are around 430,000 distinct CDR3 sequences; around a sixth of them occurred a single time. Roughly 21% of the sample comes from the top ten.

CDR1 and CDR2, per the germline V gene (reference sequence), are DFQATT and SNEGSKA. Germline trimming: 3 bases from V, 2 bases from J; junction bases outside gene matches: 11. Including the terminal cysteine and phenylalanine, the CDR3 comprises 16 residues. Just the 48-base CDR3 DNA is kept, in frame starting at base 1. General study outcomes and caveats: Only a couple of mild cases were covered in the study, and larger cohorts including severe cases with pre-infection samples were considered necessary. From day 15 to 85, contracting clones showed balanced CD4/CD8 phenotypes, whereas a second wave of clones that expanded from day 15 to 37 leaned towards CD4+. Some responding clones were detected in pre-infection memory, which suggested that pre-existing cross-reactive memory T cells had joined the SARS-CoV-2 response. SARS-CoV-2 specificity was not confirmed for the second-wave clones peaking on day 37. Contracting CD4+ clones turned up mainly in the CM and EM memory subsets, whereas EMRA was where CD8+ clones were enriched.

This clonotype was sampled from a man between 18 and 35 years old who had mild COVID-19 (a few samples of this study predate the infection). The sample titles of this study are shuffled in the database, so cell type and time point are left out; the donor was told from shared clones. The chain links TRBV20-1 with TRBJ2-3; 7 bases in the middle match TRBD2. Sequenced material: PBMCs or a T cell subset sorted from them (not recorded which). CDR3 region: CSASDIGRELTDTQYF. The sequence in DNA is TGCAGTGCTAGTGACATTGGGCGGGAGCTCACAGATACGCAGTATTTT.